The 26 T cell receptor beta chains in this list originate from one sample, sequenced in a study of monozygotic twins with inflammatory bowel disease. Each CDR3 protein gets one entry in TCRdb, which reprocessed the 5' RACE reads and gives no DNA. There are about 140,000 distinct CDR3 sequences in the sample, with 2.4% held by the top ten. The specimen sequenced was blood. All receptors derive from a human donor with ulcerative colitis or Crohn's disease, or a healthy co-twin of an affected twin (not recorded which).

V usage is TRBV20-1 and J usage is TRBJ1-1. CDR3 length: 17 residues. The germline CDR1 and CDR2 sequences are DFQATT and SNEGSKA (reference sequence). This CDR3 is CSARDAARPTMNTEAFF.

The chain recombines TRBV12-3 or TRBV12-4 with TRBJ1-1; TCRdb names TRBD1, which stays unverified in the absence of DNA. The CDR3 length is 18 residues. Here the CDR3 reads CASSFGGTGWKKNTEAFF.

The chain recombines TRBV28 with TRBJ2-4; TCRdb's D call of TRBD1 is untestable without DNA. This CDR3 is built from 14 residues. Germline CDR1 MDHEN, CDR2 SYDVKM. CDR3 sequence reads: CASSFFQGKNIQYF.

The chain has TRBV5-4 and TRBJ2-3; the TCRdb call, TRBD2, lacks DNA for checking. The germline V gene has CDR1 SGHNT and CDR2 YYREEE (reference sequence). CDR3 length: 14 amino acids. The CDR3 reads CASSTGLFLDTQYF.

The V call is TRBV20-1, the J call TRBJ2-7; the D call of TRBD1 rests on TCRdb alone, since no DNA is present to check it. The CDR3 is 13 residues long. The germline V gene has CDR1 DFQATT and CDR2 SNEGSKA (reference sequence). The chain's CDR3 is CSARGAGGNEQYF.

The chain couples TRBV11-3 to TRBJ2-2; without DNA, the TCRdb call of TRBD1 cannot be checked. The germline V gene has CDR1 SGHNT and CDR2 YENEEA. CDR3 length: 15 amino acids. This CDR3 reads CASSPSDRGRGELFF.

By frequency, this clonotype is medium-sized. The V and J genes are TRBV7-2 and TRBJ1-2; the TRBD1 assignment by TCRdb is unverifiable without DNA. CDR1 and CDR2 (germline): SGHTA, FQGNSA. The CDR3 runs 15 residues. CDR3: CASSFDRGTIPGYTF.

The chain has TRBV2 and TRBJ2-7; TCRdb calls TRBD1, which cannot be checked without DNA. Germline V gene sequence: CDR1 SNHLY, CDR2 FYNNEI. This CDR3 is built from 11 residues. This CDR3 reads CASSEGGKRYF.

This chain uses TRBV12-3 or TRBV12-4 with TRBJ1-6; TCRdb's D gene call, TRBD1, goes unchecked for lack of DNA. The CDR3 extends over 14 amino acids. This CDR3 is CASSFRALNSPLHF.

The chain joins TRBV20-1 to TRBJ1-1; TCRdb lists TRBD1, though no DNA is available to test this call. This CDR3 is built from 12 residues. In germline, CDR1 is DFQATT, CDR2 SNEGSKA (reference sequence). The CDR3 loop is CSAPDRGPEAFF.

The gene calls are TRBV7-2 and TRBJ2-7; the D gene TCRdb calls, TRBD1, cannot be checked with no DNA. The germline V gene has CDR1 SGHTA and CDR2 FQGNSA. The CDR3 extends over 15 amino acids. CDR3 sequence: CASSRTRDRAYEQYF.

This chain joins TRBV7-2 and TRBJ1-5. Germline V gene sequence: CDR1 SGHTA, CDR2 FQGNSA. The CDR3 contains 14 residues. This CDR3 reads CASSQQGNNQPQHF.

The J gene is TRBJ2-2, the V gene TRBV12-3 or TRBV12-4; TCRdb names TRBD2, which stays unverified in the absence of DNA. CDR3 size: 15 residues. The CDR3 region is CASNQGLERTGELFF.

The chain employs TRBV27 and TRBJ2-7; TCRdb proposes TRBD1, but this gene call is untestable without DNA. Looked up from germline, CDR1 is MNHEY and CDR2 is SMNVEV (reference sequence). The CDR3 is 14 residues long. The CDR3 protein is CASSLRDGGGEQYF.

The chain employs TRBV10-3 and TRBJ1-5. The CDR3 covers 15 residues. Germline-derived CDR1 and CDR2 are ENHRY and SYGVKD. CDR3 protein: CAISEYMYSNQPQHF.

The chain recombines TRBV7-3 with TRBJ2-7. This CDR3 spans 16 amino acids. Germline CDR1 and CDR2: SGHTA and FQGTGA. The CDR3 spells CASSLVGGGRAYEQYF. The full variable domain, completed using reference TRBV7-3 and TRBJ2-7, is GAGVSQTPSNKVTEKGKYVELRCDPISGHTALYWYRQSLGQGPEFLIYFQGTGAADDSGLPNDRFFAVRPEGSVSTLKIQRTERGDSAVYLCASSLVGGGRAYEQYFGPGTRLTVT.

This chain joins TRBV6-2 or TRBV6-3 and TRBJ2-1; TCRdb selects TRBD1, and the lack of DNA leaves this call unchecked. The CDR3 extends over 17 amino acids. Germline V gives CDR1 MNHEY, CDR2 SVGEGT. The CDR3 loop is CASSYSNRYLSYNEQFF.

The V and J genes are TRBV29-1 and TRBJ2-3; TCRdb picks TRBD1, but there is no DNA to check that call. Germline V gene sequence: CDR1 SQVTM, CDR2 ANQGSEA. This CDR3 has 14 amino acids. Here the CDR3 reads CSVEAAGATDTQYF.

The rearrangement links TRBV9 to TRBJ2-1; TCRdb's D call, TRBD1, is unchecked because there is no DNA. CDR1 and CDR2 from the germline V gene are SGDLS and YYNGEE. This CDR3 spans 14 amino acids. The CDR3 loop reads CASSVTQGKGEQFF.

The chain employs TRBV20-1 and TRBJ2-3; TCRdb lists TRBD2, though no DNA is available to test this call. The length of the CDR3 is 16 residues. CDR1 is DFQATT and CDR2 is SNEGSKA in the germline V gene (reference sequence). The chain's CDR3 is CNAQRGNLGGTDTQYF.

This rearrangement joins TRBV24-1 to TRBJ1-2; TCRdb names TRBD1, which stays unverified in the absence of DNA. Germline V lookup: CDR1 KGHDR, CDR2 SFDVKD. The CDR3 is made up of 12 amino acids. The CDR3 loop is CATRDPTTGLTF.

V is TRBV5-5 and J is TRBJ1-4; TCRdb's D gene call, TRBD1, goes unchecked for lack of DNA. The CDR3 length is 16 residues. Germline loops: CDR1 SGHKS, CDR2 YYEKEE (reference sequence). CDR3 amino acids: CASSGGQGTTNEKLFF.

This chain's CDR3 is CATSRAKWTSGSTDTQYF. The rearrangement joins TRBV15 to TRBJ2-3; TCRdb calls TRBD2, which cannot be checked without DNA. CDR1 and CDR2 from the germline V gene are LNHNV and YYDKDF (reference sequence). This CDR3 comprises 18 residues. The full variable domain, in which reference TRBV15 and TRBJ2-3 provide the parts outside the CDR3, is DAMVIQNPRYQVTQFGKPVTLSCSQTLNHNVMYWYQQKSSQAPKLLFHYYDKDFNNEADTPDNFQSRRPNTSFCFLDIRSPGLGDTAMYLCATSRAKWTSGSTDTQYFGPGTRLTVL.

The rearrangement uses TRBV5-4 and TRBJ1-1. CDR1 is SGHNT and CDR2 is YYREEE in the germline V gene (reference sequence). This CDR3 is 14 amino acids long. CDR3 loop: CASSLMVKNTEAFF. Drawing the rest from reference TRBV5-4 and TRBJ1-1, the complete variable domain is ETGVTQSPTHLIKTRGQQVTLRCSSQSGHNTVSWYQQALGQGPQFIFQYYREEENGRGNFPPRFSGLQFPNYSSELNVNALELDDSALYLCASSLMVKNTEAFFGQGTRLTVV.

V usage is TRBV7-2 and J usage is TRBJ2-7. The CDR3 is 14 amino acids. Germline assignment: CDR1 SGHTA and CDR2 FQGNSA. CDR3 sequence reads: CASSLKQSSYEQYF.

This chain connects TRBV7-8 to TRBJ1-5; TCRdb lists TRBD1, though no DNA is available to test this call. In germline, CDR1 is SGHVS, CDR2 FQNEAQ. The CDR3 loop spans 13 amino acids. CDR3 residues: CASSRQGYQPQHF.